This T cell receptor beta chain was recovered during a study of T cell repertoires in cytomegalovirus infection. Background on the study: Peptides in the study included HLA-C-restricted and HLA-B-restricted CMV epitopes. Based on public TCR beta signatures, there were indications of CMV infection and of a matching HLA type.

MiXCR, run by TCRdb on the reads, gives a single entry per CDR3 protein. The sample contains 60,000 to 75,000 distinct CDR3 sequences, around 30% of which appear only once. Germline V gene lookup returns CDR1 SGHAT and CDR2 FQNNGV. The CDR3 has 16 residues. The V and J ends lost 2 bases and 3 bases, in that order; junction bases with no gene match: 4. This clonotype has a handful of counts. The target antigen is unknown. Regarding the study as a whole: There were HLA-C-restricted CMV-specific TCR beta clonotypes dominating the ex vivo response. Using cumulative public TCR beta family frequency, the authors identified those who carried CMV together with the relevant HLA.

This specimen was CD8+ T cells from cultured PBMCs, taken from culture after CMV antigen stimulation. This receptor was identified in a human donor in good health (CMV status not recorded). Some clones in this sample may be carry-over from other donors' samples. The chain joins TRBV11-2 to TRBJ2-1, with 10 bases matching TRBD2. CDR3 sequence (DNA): TGTGCCAGCAGCTTACCAGCGGGAGGGCGCTACAATGAGCAGTTCTTC. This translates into CASSLPAGGRYNEQFF.